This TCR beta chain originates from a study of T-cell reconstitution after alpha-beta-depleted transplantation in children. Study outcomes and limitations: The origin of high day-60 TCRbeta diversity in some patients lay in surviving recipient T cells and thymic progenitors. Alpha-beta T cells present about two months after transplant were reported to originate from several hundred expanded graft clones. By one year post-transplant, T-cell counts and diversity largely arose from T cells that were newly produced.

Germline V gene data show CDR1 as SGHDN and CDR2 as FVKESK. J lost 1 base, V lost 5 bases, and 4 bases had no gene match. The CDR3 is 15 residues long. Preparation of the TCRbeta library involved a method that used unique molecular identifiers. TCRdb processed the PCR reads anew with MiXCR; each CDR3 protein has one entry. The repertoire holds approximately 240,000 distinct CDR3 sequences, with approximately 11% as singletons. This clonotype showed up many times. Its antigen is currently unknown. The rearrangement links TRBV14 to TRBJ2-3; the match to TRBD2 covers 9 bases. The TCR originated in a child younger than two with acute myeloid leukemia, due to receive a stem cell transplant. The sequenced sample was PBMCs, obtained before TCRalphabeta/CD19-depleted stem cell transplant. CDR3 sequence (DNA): TGTGCCAGCAGCGCCTGGACTAGCGGCACAGATACGCAGTATTTT. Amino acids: CASSAWTSGTDTQYF.